The 13 T cell receptor beta chains in this list originate from one sample, sequenced in a study of T cells in Graves' hyperthyroidism and ophthalmopathy. Amplified TCR beta CDR3 regions came from RNA transcripts. Researchers ran a first-round RT-PCR on the TCR CDR3 using the HTBI primer set. TCRdb fed the multiplex PCR reads into MiXCR, producing one record per CDR3 protein. The repertoire holds about 760,000 distinct CDR3 sequences, with 30% to 40% as singletons. Sequenced sample: blood. These receptors all come from a woman aged 40 to 55 with Graves' hyperthyroidism.

The gene calls are TRBV19 and TRBJ2-2; the match to TRBD2 covers 12 bases. The CDR3 has 20 amino acids. Germline CDR1 LNHDA, CDR2 SQIVND (reference sequence). V lost 9 bases and J lost 3; bases outside the gene matches: 20. The CDR3 coding sequence is TGTGCCAGCCGATCATCCCCAGCTAGCGGGAGGGCCTCGGACACCGGGGAGCTGTTTTTT. Translating it yields CASRSSPASGRASDTGELFF.

The rearrangement joins TRBV25-1 to TRBJ2-5; TRBD2 matches 10 bases. The V and J ends lost 8 bases and 1 base, in that order; junction bases with no gene match: 13. The CDR3 contains 17 residues. The V gene's germline CDR1 is MGHDK and CDR2 SYGVNS. CDR3 sequence reads: CASSPRMTSGPQETQYF. The DNA of the CDR3 is TGTGCCAGCTCACCGAGGATGACTAGCGGGCCCCAAGAGACCCAGTACTTC.

This clonotype was seen many times. The chain is built from TRBV7-9 and TRBJ1-2; TRBD1 agrees at 10 bases. Per the germline V gene, CDR1 is SEHNR and CDR2 is FQNEAQ (reference sequence). Trimming at V came to 1 base and at J to 13 bases, leaving 15 bases not matched to a gene. This CDR3 spans 16 amino acids. In DNA form, the CDR3 reads TGTGCCAGCAGCTTAGTTCAGCGCGGGGCCCGGGACAGGGGCACCTTC. Translated, it gives CASSLVQRGARDRGTF.

This clonotype was observed many times. V gene TRBV7-9 combines with J gene TRBJ1-2; D remains ambiguous. The V end was cut by 5 bases, the J end by 3 bases, with 16 bases between. CDR3 length: 15 amino acids. Per the germline V gene, CDR1 is SEHNR and CDR2 is FQNEAQ (reference sequence). CDR3 DNA: TGTGCCAGCAGCCACCGACTCGGCCCCCACTATGGCTACACCTTC. This gives the protein CASSHRLGPHYGYTF.

In this sample, this clonotype turned up many times. J is TRBJ2-5 and V is TRBV2; 10 nucleotides match TRBD2. Per germline, CDR1 SNHLY and CDR2 FYNNEI. The CDR3 sequence is 18 residues long. Trimming removed 6 bases from V and 4 bases from J; junction bases left unmatched: 17. The CDR3 loop is CASRLLQAGGPLGETQYF. The CDR3, as DNA: TGTGCCAGCAGGCTCCTCCAAGCGGGGGGGCCGTTAGGAGAGACCCAGTACTTC.

The chain carries TRBV7-8 and TRBJ2-7; 7 nucleotides agree with TRBD1. The CDR3 consists of 14 residues. Germline V lookup: CDR1 SGHVS, CDR2 FQNEAQ. J was trimmed by 4 bases and V by 5 bases; bases with no gene match: 8. This CDR3 is CASSQGTELYEQYF. In nucleotides, the CDR3 is TGTGCCAGCAGCCAAGGGACAGAATTATACGAGCAGTACTTC.

J is TRBJ2-2 and V is TRBV12-3 or TRBV12-4; D remains unclear. The CDR3 contains 14 residues. The V gene lost 4 bases and the J gene lost 6 bases, with 12 bases spanning the gap. The CDR3 DNA reads TGTGCCAGCAGTTCTCATTCCGGGCCCGGGGAGCTGTTTTTT. Protein: CASSSHSGPGELFF.

With regard to this clonotype: Just one base apart from a much larger clone, this may be a read error. CDR3 sequence: CAISYSMRGLAEAFF. The CDR3 region has the DNA TGTGCCATCAGTTACTCGATGAGGGGGCTGGCTGAAGCTTTCTTT. The rearrangement uses TRBV6-5 and TRBJ1-1; 7 bases map to TRBD1. Germline V gene sequence: CDR1 MNHEY, CDR2 SVGAGI. The CDR3 is 15 amino acids.

This CDR3 is CASSPQEVKQFF. CDR3 in DNA: TGTGCCAGCAGCCCCCAGGAGGTTAAGCAGTTCTTC. The chain is built from TRBV7-2 and TRBJ2-1; possibly TRBD2 for D (5 bases). V shed 5 bases and J shed 11 bases, with 13 bases lying between them. Germline V gene sequence: CDR1 SGHTA, CDR2 FQGNSA. This CDR3 has 12 residues.

The rearrangement links TRBV4-3 to TRBJ1-5; no reliable D call. Germline V CDR1 and CDR2: LGHNA, YSLEER. Trimming removed 1 base from V and 5 bases from J, with 15 bases in between. The CDR3 sequence is 16 residues long. In DNA form, the CDR3 reads TGCGCCAGCAGCCAAGTTTTCCCGGGGAAGGATCAGCCCCAGCATTTT. Translated: CASSQVFPGKDQPQHF.

The rearrangement uses TRBV20-1 and TRBJ2-7; 8 positions agree with TRBD2. Looked up from germline, CDR1 is DFQATT and CDR2 is SNEGSKA (reference sequence). The CDR3 loop spans 17 amino acids. Trimming cost V 0 bases and J 3 bases; bases outside gene matches: 13. The CDR3 is CSARDRGGRSYFYEQYF. The CDR3 coding sequence is TGCAGTGCTAGAGATAGGGGCGGGAGGTCCTATTTCTACGAGCAGTACTTC.

The genes are TRBV6-5 and TRBJ1-6; no clear D. The V gene lost 5 bases and the J gene lost 4 bases, with 6 bases spanning the gap. From germline, CDR1 is MNHEY and CDR2 SVGAGI. This CDR3 region has 13 residues. The CDR3: CASSREYNSPLHF. The CDR3 bases are TGTGCCAGCAGTCGGGAATATAATTCACCCCTCCACTTT.

This clonotype was observed at least ten times. The chain links TRBV19 to TRBJ1-2; 7 positions agree with TRBD1. The CDR3 is 17 amino acids. Trimming at V came to 6 bases and at J to 4 bases, leaving 17 bases not matched to a gene. The germline V gene has CDR1 LNHDA and CDR2 SQIVND (reference sequence). The CDR3 here is CASRKRWDSQTFYGYTF. CDR3 bases: TGTGCCAGTAGGAAGCGATGGGACAGCCAAACTTTCTATGGCTACACCTTC.